The clone carrying this TCR beta chain came up many times. Its antigen is unidentified. Amplification yielded TCR beta CDR3 regions, with RNA transcripts as the source. In the first-round RT-PCR of the TCR CDR3, the HTBI primer set was used. One entry per CDR3 protein results from TCRdb running MiXCR on the multiplex PCR reads. The sample shows hundreds of thousands of distinct CDR3 sequences, over 35% of them seen only once. Diagnoses rested on clinical symptoms, serum thyroxine and TRAb, thyroid ultrasound and orbital computed tomography. Germline-derived CDR1 and CDR2 are LGHNA and YNFKEQ. V lost 0 bases to trimming and J lost 8 bases, with 10 bases between them. This CDR3 region has 13 residues. The data were taken from a study of T cells in Graves' hyperthyroidism and ophthalmopathy. General study findings and limits: Before onset, by a median of approximately 5.9 months, the model predicted ophthalmopathy.

The sequence derives from a man younger than 35 with Graves' hyperthyroidism. V and J are TRBV4-2 and TRBJ1-2; D is unresolved. The sequencing sample was made of blood. The CDR3 nucleotides read TGTGCCAGCAGCCAAGATATCCGTGCGGGCTACACCTTC. The encoded protein is CASSQDIRAGYTF.